This TCR beta chain emerged from a study of T cell responses to AZD1222 COVID-19 vaccine. Concerning this clone: Other DNA sequences from this sample encode an identical CDR3 as well.

Assay used: immunoSEQ multiplex PCR; TCRdb lists only in-frame clones, some missing. Seen here are 87,000 or so clones, 85% to 90% observed once, and the top ten hold less than 4%. The CDR3 has 14 residues. V was pared by 3 bases and J by 2 bases, with 10 bases between. The germline V gene has CDR1 LGHDT and CDR2 YNNKEL (reference sequence). Sequenced material: peripheral blood, taken on day 0 of AZD1222 vaccination. The sequence was collected from an adult in good health. The V and J genes are TRBV3-1 (or the pseudogene TRBV3-2) and TRBJ1-2, with D possibly matching TRBD1 (5 bases). The CDR3 protein is CASSQGTRNYGYTF. The CDR3 DNA reads TGTGCCAGCAGCCAGGGGACCAGAAACTATGGCTACACCTTC.